The 4 T cell receptor beta chains below all came from one sample that was sequenced in a study of blood T cell repertoires in COVID-19. Using immunoSEQ multiplex PCR, the repertoire was profiled, and TCRdb retains in-frame clones only, with some absent. The sample lists 150,000 to 250,000 clones; about 80% were seen once. Sequenced input: PBMCs or T cells enriched from blood (not recorded which). These receptors all stem from a man aged 40-49 years who had recovered from COVID-19.

V gene TRBV10-3 combines with J gene TRBJ1-5; 8 bases agree with TRBD1. After removal of 5 bases from V and 0 bases from J, the junction contained 3 bases not matched to a gene. The germline gives CDR1 ENHRY, CDR2 SYGVKD. This CDR3 comprises 15 residues. CDR3 sequence (DNA): TGTGCCATCAGTAGGGACAGGAATAGCAATCAGCCCCAGCATTTT. Amino acid sequence: CAISRDRNSNQPQHF.

J is TRBJ1-1 and V is TRBV30; D ambiguous. Germline lookup yields CDR1 GTSNPN and CDR2 SVGIG (reference sequence). Trimming removed 3 bases from V and 3 bases from J, with 8 bases in between. The CDR3 loop spans 12 amino acids. The CDR3 DNA reads TGTGCCTGGAGGGCGGTCTACACTGAAGCTTTCTTT. It is translated as CAWRAVYTEAFF.

This clone has just a few counts. This chain uses TRBV9 with TRBJ1-1, with D unclear. There are 15 residues in the CDR3. Germline V gene lookup returns CDR1 SGDLS and CDR2 YYNGEE. V was cut by 0 bases and J by 0 bases, with 9 bases left in between. The CDR3 bases are TGTGCCAGCAGCGTAGGACTAAGCCTGAACACTGAAGCTTTCTTT. Translated, it gives CASSVGLSLNTEAFF.

The chain couples TRBV19 to TRBJ1-5; 7 bases match TRBD1. Germline V lookup: CDR1 LNHDA, CDR2 SQIVND (reference sequence). This CDR3 has 13 amino acids. After removal of 8 bases from V and 5 bases from J, the junction contained 6 bases not matched to a gene. The CDR3 coding sequence is TGTGCCAGTTCGACAGGGCCTGATCAGCCCCAGCATTTT. Amino acid sequence: CASSTGPDQPQHF.